A selection of T cell receptor beta chains follows, all from one sample in a study of CD8 T cells in Susac syndrome. TCRdb reanalysed the immunoSEQ multiplex PCR reads using MiXCR and keeps one entry per CDR3 protein. The sample carries more than 200,000 distinct CDR3 sequences, roughly nine tenths recorded once. Input material: CD8+ T cells from PBMCs. These receptors were taken from a human donor with multiple sclerosis. The CDR3 runs from the conserved cysteine through the conserved F or W. Each record gives: J gene, V gene, clone size, D gene, CDR3 protein, CDR3 DNA. The D gene is left open where the match is weak. The size entry is marked missing in some rows and otherwise reads once, few, many or a size class.

>TRBJ2-3|TRBV9|-|-
CASSVDGRTQYF
TGTGCCAGCAGCGTAGACGGTCGTACGCAGTATTTT
>TRBJ2-1|TRBV4-1|-|TRBD2
CASSSTSGRSNEQFF
TGCGCCAGCAGCTCGACTAGCGGGAGGTCCAATGAGCAGTTCTTC
>TRBJ1-1|TRBV29-1|-|-
CSAVRVGNTEVFF
TGCAGCGCTGTCAGGGTGGGCAACACTGAAGTTTTCTTT
>TRBJ2-3|TRBV10-1|-|-
CASSEWHDTDTQYF
TGCGCCAGCAGTGAGTGGCACGACACAGATACGCAGTATTTT
>TRBJ2-1|TRBV7-9|-|-
CASSLPRPRNEQFF
TGTGCCAGCAGCTTACCGAGGCCAAGGAATGAGCAGTTCTTC
>TRBJ2-1|TRBV18|-|TRBD2
CASSPSETSGRSNEQFF
TGTGCCAGCTCACCCTCGGAGACTAGCGGGAGGTCAAATGAGCAGTTCTTC
>TRBJ2-3|TRBV9|-|-
CASKLGDGDTDTQYF
TGTGCCAGCAAGCTTGGGGATGGCGACACAGATACGCAGTATTTT
>TRBJ2-3|TRBV30|-|TRBD2
CAWGSGGGADTQYF
TGTGCCTGGGGGTCGGGTGGGGGGGCAGATACGCAGTATTTT
>TRBJ2-3|TRBV28|few|-
CASSLRGPSTDTQYF
TGTGCCAGCAGTTTAAGGGGACCTAGCACAGATACGCAGTATTTT
>TRBJ1-2|TRBV30|-|-
CAWSVGPSAGYTF
TGTGCCTGGAGTGTAGGTCCTTCGGCTGGCTACACCTTC
>TRBJ1-1|TRBV7-9|once|-
CASSLDDRGEAFF
TGTGCCAGCAGCTTAGACGATCGTGGTGAAGCTTTCTTT
>TRBJ2-3|TRBV29-1|-|-
CSVDGPLLADTQYF
TGCAGCGTTGATGGCCCCCTTTTGGCAGATACGCAGTATTTT
>TRBJ1-2|TRBV6-4|-|-
CASSEGPSLEGYTF
TGTGCCAGCAGTGAAGGGCCGAGTTTAGAGGGCTACACCTTC
>TRBJ1-1|TRBV19|-|-
CASSIPPGYTEAFF
TGTGCCAGTAGTATACCACCCGGGTACACTGAAGCTTTCTTT
>TRBJ1-2|TRBV9|-|-
CASTEGGTTNYGYTF
TGTGCCAGCACTGAGGGGGGGACCACTAACTATGGCTACACCTTC
>TRBJ2-7|TRBV3-1|-|TRBD2
CASSQDLGLATYEQYF
TGTGCCAGCAGCCAAGATTTAGGACTAGCGACCTACGAGCAGTACTTC
>TRBJ2-5|TRBV18|-|TRBD1
CASSPGTGSQETQYF
TGTGCCAGCTCACCCGGGACAGGATCGCAAGAGACCCAGTACTTC
>TRBJ2-1|TRBV9|-|TRBD2
CASSAPISGGETDEQFF
TGTGCCAGCAGCGCTCCCATTTCGGGGGGGGAAACTGATGAGCAGTTCTTC
>TRBJ2-7|TRBV19|-|TRBD2
CASSIQTSGSYEQYF
TGTGCCAGTAGTATTCAAACTAGCGGGAGCTACGAGCAGTACTTC
>TRBJ2-3|TRBV13|-|TRBD2
CASSPAGGRVGDTQYF
TGTGCCAGCAGCCCCGCCGGCGGGAGGGTGGGGGATACGCAGTATTTT
>TRBJ2-7|TRBV10-2|-|-
CASTDRLRDIVYEQYF
TGCGCCAGCACCGATCGACTCCGGGACATCGTATACGAGCAGTACTTC
>TRBJ2-3|TRBV6-5|-|-
CASSSLVRGGQYF
TGTGCCAGCAGTTCCCTAGTTAGGGGGGGGCAGTATTTT
>TRBJ2-7|TRBV12-3/TRBV12-4|-|-
CASSSFGGRSPYEQYF
TGTGCCAGCAGTTCGTTTGGGGGGCGATCCCCCTACGAGCAGTACTTC
>TRBJ2-1|TRBV11-3|-|TRBD2
CASSPTPGTSGVYEQFF
TGTGCCAGCAGCCCGACCCCCGGGACTAGCGGAGTCTATGAGCAGTTCTTC
>TRBJ1-5|TRBV2|-|-
CASSGGPGGQPQHF
TGTGCCAGCAGTGGGGGTCCGGGGGGTCAGCCCCAGCATTTT
>TRBJ1-1|TRBV29-1|-|-
CSVAPGMNTEAFF
TGCAGCGTTGCCCCCGGCATGAACACTGAAGCTTTCTTT
>TRBJ2-5|TRBV7-9|-|TRBD1
CASTTGLETQYF
TGTGCCAGTACGACAGGGCTCGAGACCCAGTACTTC
>TRBJ2-2|TRBV3-1|-|-
CASSHTGFTGELFF
TGTGCCAGCAGCCATACAGGGTTCACCGGGGAGCTGTTTTTT
>TRBJ1-2|TRBV7-2|-|-
CASSPGPYRVDYGYTF
TGTGCCAGCAGCCCTGGGCCCTACAGGGTGGACTATGGCTACACCTTC
>TRBJ2-7|TRBV19|-|TRBD1
CASSISQGLAYEQYF
TGTGCCAGTAGTATATCACAGGGGCTGGCCTACGAGCAGTACTTC
>TRBJ1-4|TRBV6-5|-|-
CASSYEGTPNEKLFF
TGTGCCAGCAGTTACGAAGGGACCCCTAATGAAAAACTGTTTTTT
>TRBJ2-1|TRBV5-4|-|TRBD2
CASTGLAGREQFF
TGTGCCAGCACTGGACTAGCGGGGAGGGAGCAGTTCTTC
>TRBJ2-2|TRBV24-1|-|-
CATDDSSHGELFF
TGTGCCACCGACGACTCTTCCCACGGGGAGCTGTTTTTT
>TRBJ1-1|TRBV9|-|-
CASSVGDPNTEAFF
TGTGCCAGCAGCGTCGGGGACCCGAACACTGAAGCTTTCTTT
>TRBJ2-4|TRBV30|-|-
CAISRDTIENIQYF
TGTGCAATCAGCAGGGACACAATTGAAAACATTCAGTACTTC
>TRBJ1-2|TRBV7-9|-|TRBD1
CASSPPGQLANYGYTF
TGTGCCAGCAGCCCCCCGGGACAGTTAGCTAACTATGGCTACACCTTC
>TRBJ1-2|TRBV10-3|-|-
CAISKGGRRDGYTF
TGTGCCATCAGTAAGGGCGGCCGACGGGATGGCTACACCTTC
>TRBJ1-1|TRBV20-1|-|-
CSARATSGAAFF
TGCAGTGCTAGAGCCACCTCAGGGGCAGCTTTCTTT
>TRBJ2-7|TRBV6-5|-|-
CASSPKADEQYF
TGTGCCAGCAGTCCCAAAGCTGACGAGCAGTACTTC
>TRBJ2-7|TRBV7-6|-|-
CASSLALSDGKYF
TGTGCCAGCAGCTTAGCGTTATCGGACGGAAAGTACTTC
>TRBJ2-1|TRBV9|-|-
CASTGGVSMQEQFF
TGTGCCAGCACAGGGGGGGTCTCAATGCAGGAGCAGTTCTTC
>TRBJ2-1|TRBV20-1|-|-
CSARASLGEQFF
TGCAGTGCTAGAGCGTCCCTCGGTGAGCAGTTCTTC
>TRBJ2-7|TRBV5-4|-|-
CASSLRGGLGTYEQYF
TGTGCCAGCAGCCTCCGCGGGGGCCTCGGTACCTACGAGCAGTACTTC
>TRBJ2-4|TRBV12-3/TRBV12-4|-|-
CASSLGLGRYF
TGTGCCAGCAGTTTAGGTCTCGGTCGGTACTTC
>TRBJ1-1|TRBV12-3/TRBV12-4|-|TRBD1
CASSFPGQGLPEAFF
TGTGCCAGCAGTTTTCCGGGACAGGGGCTCCCTGAAGCTTTCTTT
>TRBJ2-7|TRBV4-1|-|TRBD1
CASSQGDRVSSYEQYF
TGCGCCAGCAGCCAAGGGGACAGGGTAAGCTCCTACGAGCAGTACTTC
>TRBJ2-7|TRBV12-3/TRBV12-4|-|-
CASSLAISYEQYF
TGTGCCAGCAGTTTAGCCATCTCCTACGAGCAGTACTTC
>TRBJ2-1|TRBV5-6|-|-
CASSLAGFNEQFF
TGTGCCAGCAGCTTAGCAGGCTTCAATGAGCAGTTCTTC
>TRBJ1-2|TRBV12-3/TRBV12-4|-|TRBD1
CASSLGDRHGYTF
TGTGCCAGCAGTTTAGGGGACAGGCATGGCTACACCTTC
>TRBJ1-4|TRBV13|-|-
CASSGGPANEKLFF
TGTGCCAGCAGCGGGGGGCCCGCTAATGAAAAACTGTTTTTT